This T cell receptor beta chain was sequenced for a study of shared T cell receptors in the human thymus. Produced via immunoSEQ multiplex PCR; TCRdb's table is partial and in-frame only. The table has 600,000 to 900,000 clones, 80% to 90% seen once. The CDR3 totals 17 residues. Deletions cut 6 bases from V and 1 base from J, with 16 bases between. Per germline, CDR1 LNHDA and CDR2 SQIVND (reference sequence). The data were also submitted as part of a second study, on human thymus T cells. That work states: The donors were infants in Finland with congenital heart defects, otherwise immunologically healthy. Thymic tissue was derived from resections collected during corrective heart surgery. Seemingly biased V and J gene usage marked thymic and blood repertoires. Unrelated individuals were reported by related research to share highly overlapping thymic repertoires.

The rearrangement uses TRBV19 and TRBJ1-6; a possible D gene is TRBD1 (5 bases). Sequencing used thymocytes. This sequence was found in a girl less than two years old with a congenital heart defect. The CDR3 DNA sequence: TGTGCCAGTAGATCCCCCAGGGTAGAATCCTATAATTCACCCCTCCACTTT. This gives the protein CASRSPRVESYNSPLHF.